The following is a TCR beta chain sequence with its context. What it binds is unknown. The data derive from a study of Graves' ophthalmopathy and Graves' hyperthyroidism. Study-level findings and limits: A majority of expanded thyroid clonotypes exceeding 0.001 frequency were likewise present in blood.

Other autoimmune disease, uncontrolled infection, pregnancy and lactation led to exclusion. PBMCs were density-gradient isolated from about 9.6 ml fresh blood. Amplification of the TCR beta CDR3 regions used RNA transcripts (as template). Second-round multiplex PCR came after first-round RT-PCR with HTBI primers. TCRdb reprocessed the multiplex PCR reads via MiXCR and lists one record per CDR3 protein. The sample holds some 240,000 distinct CDR3 sequences, around 45% seen once. V shed 3 bases, J shed 2 bases, and the junction held 12 bases outside the gene matches. The V gene's germline CDR1 is SNHLY and CDR2 FYNNEI. The CDR3 runs to 17 residues.

The source of this sequence is an adult man with Graves' ophthalmopathy. Sequencing was done on a sample of peripheral blood. The chain has TRBV2 and TRBJ2-5; 7 nucleotides match TRBD1. The CDR3, as DNA: TGTGCCAGCAGTGACGGCGGGCAGGGGGTGGGACAAGAGACCCAGTACTTC. Translated: CASSDGGQGVGQETQYF.